The 6 T cell receptor beta chains below were found in one sample sequenced in a study of T-cell memory formation after mild COVID-19. Each CDR3 protein gets one entry after TCRdb re-called the 5' RACE reads with MiXCR. The sample has 92,000 or so distinct CDR3 sequences; around 13% are singletons. Sequenced input: PBMCs or a T cell subset sorted from them (not recorded which). The receptor set was obtained from an adult woman who had mild COVID-19 (a few samples of this study predate the infection). Cell type and time point are not known.

In its sample, this clonotype was seen many times. The chain links TRBV5-1 to TRBJ2-7; D remains unclear. Germline CDR1 reads SGHRS; CDR2 reads YFSETQ. Trimming cost V 0 bases and J 5 bases, with 15 bases left between them. The CDR3 length is 15 residues. CDR3 amino acids: CASSLGFRQDHEQYF. CDR3 DNA: TGCGCCAGCAGCTTGGGGTTTAGGCAGGACCACGAGCAGTACTTC.

The chain has TRBV25-1 and TRBJ2-7, with 7 bases lining up with TRBD2. The V gene end was trimmed by 3 bases and the J gene end by 7 bases; junction bases not matched to a gene: 9. Germline V lookup: CDR1 MGHDK, CDR2 SYGVNS. The length of the CDR3 is 14 residues. DNA of the CDR3: TGTGCCAGCAGTGATTCGGGGGGAACGAAGGAGCAGTACTTC. Encoded protein: CASSDSGGTKEQYF.

The chain joins TRBV12-3 or TRBV12-4 to TRBJ2-5; 7 nucleotides match TRBD1. The CDR3 is made up of 12 amino acids. J lost 7 bases, V lost 6 bases, and 5 bases had no gene match. The CDR3 region is CASSRQGGTQYF. CDR3 DNA sequence: TGTGCCAGCAGCCGACAGGGCGGGACCCAGTACTTC.

This clonotype appeared a few times. J is TRBJ2-7 and V is TRBV29-1; 9 bases align to TRBD2. Germline lookup yields CDR1 SQVTM and CDR2 ANQGSEA. With 4 bases clipped from V and 7 bases from J, the junction kept 8 bases outside the gene matches. The CDR3 runs to 13 residues. The CDR3 protein is CSVVAGGPIEQYF. CDR3 coding DNA: TGCAGCGTTGTGGCGGGAGGGCCGATTGAGCAGTACTTC.

This clonotype was seen a handful of times. The V call is TRBV24-1, the J call TRBJ2-1, with TRBD2 matching 14 bases. Per germline, CDR1 KGHDR and CDR2 SFDVKD. Trimming at V came to 4 bases and at J to 6 bases, leaving 4 bases not matched to a gene. This CDR3 comprises 16 residues. Written as DNA, the CDR3 is TGTGCCACCAGTGAGCGGACTAGCGGGGGGCGCAATGAGCAGTTCTTC. The encoded protein is CATSERTSGGRNEQFF.

This clonotype was counted many times. This chain connects TRBV12-3 or TRBV12-4 to TRBJ2-3; 9 nucleotides align to TRBD2. Losses at the gene ends were 1 base for V and 0 bases for J; bases not matched to a gene: 2. The CDR3 runs to 16 residues. The CDR3 DNA is TGTGCCAGCAGTTTAGGGACTAGCGCAAGCACAGATACGCAGTATTTT. Encoded protein: CASSLGTSASTDTQYF.